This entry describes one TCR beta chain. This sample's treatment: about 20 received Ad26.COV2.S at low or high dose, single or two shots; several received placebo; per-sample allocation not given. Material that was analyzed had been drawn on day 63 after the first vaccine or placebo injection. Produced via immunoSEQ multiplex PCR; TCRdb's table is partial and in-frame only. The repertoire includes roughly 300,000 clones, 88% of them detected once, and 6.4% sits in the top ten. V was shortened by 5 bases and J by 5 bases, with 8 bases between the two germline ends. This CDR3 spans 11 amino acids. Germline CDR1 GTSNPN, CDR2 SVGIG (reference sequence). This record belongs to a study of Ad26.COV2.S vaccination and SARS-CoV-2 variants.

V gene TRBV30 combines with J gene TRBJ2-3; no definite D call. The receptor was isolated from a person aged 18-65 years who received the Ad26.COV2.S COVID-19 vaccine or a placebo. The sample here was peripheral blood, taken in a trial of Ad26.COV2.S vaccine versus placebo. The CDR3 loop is CAWGSRDTQYF. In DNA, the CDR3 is TGTGCCTGGGGGTCTAGAGATACGCAGTATTTT.